Described below is a single T cell receptor beta chain sequence and its context. The antigen is undetermined. These data originate in a study of CD8 T cells in ankylosing spondylitis. Overall study findings and caveats: Ankylosing spondylitis blood appeared to carry a characteristic TCR beta motif of seven to nine highly homologous variants.

The CDR3 is 18 amino acids. CDR1 and CDR2 from the germline V gene are SGHVS and FQNEAQ. Deletions cut 4 bases from V and 6 bases from J, with 26 bases between. MiXCR was run by TCRdb on the 5' RACE reads, yielding one entry per CDR3 protein. The data hold under 850,000 distinct CDR3 sequences, with 15% to 20% observed a single time. This TCR came from a male donor with ankylosing spondylitis. This chain uses TRBV7-8 with TRBJ2-3; tentative D call: TRBD1 (6 bases). Sequences were obtained from blood, either unsorted or a sorted T cell fraction (not recorded which). The CDR3 nucleotides are TGTGCCAGCAGCTCCCCCCCGGACAGCGCGGACATAATCGATACGCAGTATTTT. Translating it yields CASSSPPDSADIIDTQYF.